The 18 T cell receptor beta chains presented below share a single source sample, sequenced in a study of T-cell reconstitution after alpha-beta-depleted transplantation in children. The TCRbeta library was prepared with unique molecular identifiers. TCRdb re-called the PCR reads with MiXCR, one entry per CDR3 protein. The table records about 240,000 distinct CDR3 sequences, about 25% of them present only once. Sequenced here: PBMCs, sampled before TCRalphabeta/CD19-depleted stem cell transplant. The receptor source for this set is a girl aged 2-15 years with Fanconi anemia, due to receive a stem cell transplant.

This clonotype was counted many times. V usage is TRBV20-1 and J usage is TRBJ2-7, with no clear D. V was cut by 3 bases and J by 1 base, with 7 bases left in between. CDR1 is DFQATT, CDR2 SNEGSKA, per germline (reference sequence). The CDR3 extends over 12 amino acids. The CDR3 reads CSASDASYEQYF. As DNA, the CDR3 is TGCAGTGCTAGTGACGCTTCCTACGAGCAGTACTTC.

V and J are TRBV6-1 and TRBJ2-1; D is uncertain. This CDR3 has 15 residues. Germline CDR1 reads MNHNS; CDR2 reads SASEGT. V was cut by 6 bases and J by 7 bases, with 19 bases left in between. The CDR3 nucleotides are TGTGCCAGCAGGGTGAAAACTTGGGGTGGAAATGAGCAGTTCTTC. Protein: CASRVKTWGGNEQFF.

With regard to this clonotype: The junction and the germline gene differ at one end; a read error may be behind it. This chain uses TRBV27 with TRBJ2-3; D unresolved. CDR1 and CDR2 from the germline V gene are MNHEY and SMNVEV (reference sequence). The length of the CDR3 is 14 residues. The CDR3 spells CASSLSLSTDTRYF. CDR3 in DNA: TGTGCCAGCAGTCTTTCCCTTAGCACAGATACGCGGTATTTT.

The CDR3 DNA reads TGTGCCAGCAGTGGACACCATCAAGAGACCCAGTACTTC. Translated: CASSGHHQETQYF. The V gene is TRBV6-1, the J gene TRBJ2-5; D unclear. In germline, CDR1 is MNHNS, CDR2 SASEGT. The CDR3 extends over 13 amino acids. V was clipped by 4 bases and J by 2 bases, with 8 bases between them.

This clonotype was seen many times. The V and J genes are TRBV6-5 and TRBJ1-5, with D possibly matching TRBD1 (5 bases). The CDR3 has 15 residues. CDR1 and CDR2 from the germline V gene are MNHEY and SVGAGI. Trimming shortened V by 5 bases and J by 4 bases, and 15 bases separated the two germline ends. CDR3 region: CASSPLGAANQPQHF. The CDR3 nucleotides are TGTGCCAGCAGTCCTCTCGGGGCCGCTAATCAGCCCCAGCATTTT.

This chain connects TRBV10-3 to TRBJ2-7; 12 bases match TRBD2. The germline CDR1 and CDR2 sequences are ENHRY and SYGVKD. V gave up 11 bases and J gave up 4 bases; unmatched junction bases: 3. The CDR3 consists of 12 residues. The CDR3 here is CAVTSGGYEQYF. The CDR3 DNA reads TGTGCCGTAACTAGCGGGGGGTACGAGCAGTACTTC.

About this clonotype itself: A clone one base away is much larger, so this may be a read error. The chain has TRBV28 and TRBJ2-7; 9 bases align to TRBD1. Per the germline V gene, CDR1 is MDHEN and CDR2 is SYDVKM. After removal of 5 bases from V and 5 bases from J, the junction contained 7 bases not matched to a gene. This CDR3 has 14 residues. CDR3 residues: CASSPGTGRNEQYF. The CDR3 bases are TGTGCCAGCAGTCCCGGGACAGGGAGGAACGAGCAGTACTTC.

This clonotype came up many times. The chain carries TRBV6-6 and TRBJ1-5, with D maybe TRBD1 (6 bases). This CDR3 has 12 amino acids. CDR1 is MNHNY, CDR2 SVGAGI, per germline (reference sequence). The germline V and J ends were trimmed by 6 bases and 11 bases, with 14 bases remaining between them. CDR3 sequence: CASRPPGEAQHF. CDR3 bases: TGTGCCAGCAGGCCGCCAGGGGAAGCCCAGCATTTT.

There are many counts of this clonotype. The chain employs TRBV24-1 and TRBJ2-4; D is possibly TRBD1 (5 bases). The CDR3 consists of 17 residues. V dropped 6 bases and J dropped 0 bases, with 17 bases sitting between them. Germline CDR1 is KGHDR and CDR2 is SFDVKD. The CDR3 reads CATSQGATSLAKNIQYF. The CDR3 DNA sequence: TGTGCCACCAGTCAAGGGGCTACCTCTTTAGCCAAAAACATTCAGTACTTC.

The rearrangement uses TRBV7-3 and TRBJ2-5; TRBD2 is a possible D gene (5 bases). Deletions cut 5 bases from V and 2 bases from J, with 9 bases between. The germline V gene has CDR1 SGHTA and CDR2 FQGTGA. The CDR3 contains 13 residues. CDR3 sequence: CASSRTPQETQYF. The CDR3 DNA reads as TGTGCCAGCAGCCGGACTCCTCAAGAGACCCAGTACTTC.

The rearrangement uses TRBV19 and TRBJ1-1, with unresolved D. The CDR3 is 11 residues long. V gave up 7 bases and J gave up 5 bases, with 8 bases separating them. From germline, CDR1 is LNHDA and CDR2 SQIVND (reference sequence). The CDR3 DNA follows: TGTGCCAGTAAAGGGTATACTGAAGCTTTCTTT. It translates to CASKGYTEAFF.

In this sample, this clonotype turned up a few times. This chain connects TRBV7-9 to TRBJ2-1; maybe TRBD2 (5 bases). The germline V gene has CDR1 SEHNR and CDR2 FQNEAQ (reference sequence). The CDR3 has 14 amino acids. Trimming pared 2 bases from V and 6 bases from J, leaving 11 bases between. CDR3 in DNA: TGTGCCAGCAGCTTACCGGGAACACGCAATGAGCAGTTCTTC. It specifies CASSLPGTRNEQFF.

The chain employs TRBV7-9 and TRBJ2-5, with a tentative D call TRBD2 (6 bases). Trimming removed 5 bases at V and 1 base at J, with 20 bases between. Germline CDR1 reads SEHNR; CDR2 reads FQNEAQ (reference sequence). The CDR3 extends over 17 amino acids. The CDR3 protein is CASSQIHSGRRQETQYF. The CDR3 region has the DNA TGTGCCAGCAGCCAGATCCATAGCGGTAGGCGCCAAGAGACCCAGTACTTC.

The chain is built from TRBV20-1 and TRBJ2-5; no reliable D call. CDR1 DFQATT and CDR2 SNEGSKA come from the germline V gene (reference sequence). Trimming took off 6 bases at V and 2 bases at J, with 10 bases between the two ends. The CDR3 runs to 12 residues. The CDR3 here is CSATLVQETQYF. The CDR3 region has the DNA TGCAGTGCAACACTGGTACAAGAGACCCAGTACTTC.

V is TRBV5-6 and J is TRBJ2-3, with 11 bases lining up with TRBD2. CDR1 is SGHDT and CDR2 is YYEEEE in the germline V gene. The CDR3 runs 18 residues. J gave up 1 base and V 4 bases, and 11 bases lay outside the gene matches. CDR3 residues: CASSPIDGLAGGTDTQYF. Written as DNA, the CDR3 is TGTGCCAGCAGCCCGATCGACGGACTAGCGGGTGGCACAGATACGCAGTATTTT.

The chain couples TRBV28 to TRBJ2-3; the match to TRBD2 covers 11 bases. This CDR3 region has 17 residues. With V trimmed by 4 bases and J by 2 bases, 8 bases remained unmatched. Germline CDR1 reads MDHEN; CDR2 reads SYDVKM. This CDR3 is CASSSYSGRAFTDTQYF. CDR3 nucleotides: TGTGCCAGCAGTTCTTATAGCGGGAGGGCCTTCACAGATACGCAGTATTTT. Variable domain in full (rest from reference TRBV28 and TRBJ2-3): DVKVTQSSRYLVKRTGEKVFLECVQDMDHENMFWYRQDPGLGLRLIYFSYDVKMKEKGDIPEGYSVSREKKERFSLILESASTNQTSMYLCASSSYSGRAFTDTQYFGPGTRLTVL.

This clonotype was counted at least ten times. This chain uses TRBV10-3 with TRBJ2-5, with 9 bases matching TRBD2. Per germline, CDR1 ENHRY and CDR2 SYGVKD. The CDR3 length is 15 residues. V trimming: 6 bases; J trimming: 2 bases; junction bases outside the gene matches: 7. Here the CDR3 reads CAIRARLADQETQYF. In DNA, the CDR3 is TGTGCCATCAGAGCTAGACTAGCGGATCAAGAGACCCAGTACTTC.

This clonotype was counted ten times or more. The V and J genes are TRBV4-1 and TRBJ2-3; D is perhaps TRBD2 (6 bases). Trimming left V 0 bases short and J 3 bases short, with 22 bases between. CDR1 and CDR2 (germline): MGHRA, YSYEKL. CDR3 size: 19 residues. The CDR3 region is CASSQESLASHLATDTQYF. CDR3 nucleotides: TGCGCCAGCAGCCAAGAAAGCCTAGCGTCCCACCTAGCAACAGATACGCAGTATTTT.